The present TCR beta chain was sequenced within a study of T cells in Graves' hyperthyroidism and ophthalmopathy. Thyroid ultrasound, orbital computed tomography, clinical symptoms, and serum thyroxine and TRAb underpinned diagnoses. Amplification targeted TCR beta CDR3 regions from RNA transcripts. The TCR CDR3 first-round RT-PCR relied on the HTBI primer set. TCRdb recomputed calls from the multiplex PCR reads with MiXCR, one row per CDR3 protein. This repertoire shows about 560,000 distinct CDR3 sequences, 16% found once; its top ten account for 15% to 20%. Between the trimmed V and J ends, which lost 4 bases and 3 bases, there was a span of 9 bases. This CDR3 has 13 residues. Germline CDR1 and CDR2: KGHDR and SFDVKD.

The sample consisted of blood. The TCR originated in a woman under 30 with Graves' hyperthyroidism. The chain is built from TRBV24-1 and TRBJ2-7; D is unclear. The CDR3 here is CATSEPGRYEQYF. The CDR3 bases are TGTGCCACCAGTGAGCCAGGTCGCTACGAGCAGTACTTC.